Following are 20 T cell receptor beta chains from one sample sequenced in a study of PD-L1 blockade in urothelial cancer. Method: immunoSEQ multiplex PCR; TCRdb's copy keeps in-frame clones and lacks some. Here the sample spans 55,000 to 85,000 clones, roughly nine tenths being singletons. The sequenced sample was PBMCs, obtained around atezolizumab (anti-PD-L1) treatment. These receptors were obtained from a man aged 55 to 70 with urothelial cancer.

This clone was picked up one time. The chain has TRBV4-1 and TRBJ1-4, with D unresolved. This CDR3 region has 14 residues. Trimming took off 2 bases at V and 3 bases at J, with 7 bases between the two ends. CDR1 MGHRA and CDR2 YSYEKL come from the germline V gene. DNA for the CDR3: TGCGCCAGCAGCCAAAGAGTGGCTAATGAAAAACTGTTTTTT. It translates to CASSQRVANEKLFF.

This clone occurred once. The chain carries TRBV5-4 and TRBJ2-2; 7 bases align to TRBD1. CDR3 size: 14 residues. The J segment lost 4 bases and the V segment lost 4 bases, leaving 4 bases of the junction unmatched. Germline V lookup: CDR1 SGHNT, CDR2 YYREEE (reference sequence). DNA for the CDR3: TGTGCCAGCAGCCCTACAGGGGTCACCGGGGAGCTGTTTTTT. As protein: CASSPTGVTGELFF.

This clone was observed a single time. This chain joins TRBV28 and TRBJ1-3; D remains unclear. Between the trimmed V and J ends, which lost 8 bases and 0 bases, there was a span of 5 bases. The CDR3 sequence is 12 residues long. Germline assignment: CDR1 MDHEN and CDR2 SYDVKM. CDR3 protein: CASVSSGNTIYF. CDR3 coding DNA: TGTGCCAGCGTCAGCTCTGGAAACACCATATATTTT.

The chain is built from TRBV12-5 and TRBJ2-2; 7 positions agree with TRBD1. The CDR3 extends over 15 amino acids. In germline, CDR1 is LGHNT, CDR2 FRNRAP. The V segment lost 5 bases and the J segment 0 bases; nucleotides outside the gene matches: 3. CDR3 loop: CASGPDRTNTGELFF. The CDR3 region has the DNA TGTGCTAGTGGTCCGGACAGGACGAACACCGGGGAGCTGTTTTTT. Full variable domain (outside the CDR3, taken from reference TRBV12-5 and TRBJ2-2): DARVTQTPRHKVTEMGQEVTMRCQPILGHNTVFWYRQTMMQGLELLAYFRNRAPLDDSGMPKDRFSAEMPDATLATLKIQPSEPRDSAVYFCASGPDRTNTGELFFGEGSRLTVL.

The V and J genes are TRBV7-8 and TRBJ2-1; 12 nucleotides agree with TRBD2. Per the germline V gene, CDR1 is SGHVS and CDR2 is FQNEAQ. The trim removed 5 bases at V and 4 bases at J, leaving 6 bases unmatched. CDR3 length equals 16 residues. The CDR3 protein is CASSGTGTSGYNEQFF. The CDR3 region has the DNA TGTGCCAGCAGCGGAACCGGGACTAGCGGGTACAATGAGCAGTTCTTC.

This chain's CDR3 is CASSFPGTYEQYF. CDR3 DNA: TGTGCCAGCAGCTTCCCCGGTACCTACGAGCAGTACTTC. The chain links TRBV5-4 to TRBJ2-7; D is undetermined. CDR1 is SGHNT, CDR2 YYREEE, per germline (reference sequence). V was pared by 2 bases and J by 2 bases, with 8 bases between. The CDR3 has 13 amino acids.

This clone was recorded only once. The V call is TRBV5-6, the J call TRBJ1-2, with D perhaps matching TRBD1 (5 bases). The CDR3 spans 14 residues. Between the trimmed V and J ends, which lost 4 bases and 6 bases, there was a span of 16 bases. Looked up from germline, CDR1 is SGHDT and CDR2 is YYEEEE. CDR3 nucleotides: TGTGCCAGCAGCCTCGACAGAATGGCCAATGGCTACACCTTC. This sequence encodes CASSLDRMANGYTF. The variable domain in full, with the rest retrieved from reference TRBV5-6 and TRBJ1-2, is DAGVTQSPTHLIKTRGQQVTLRCSPKSGHDTVSWYQQALGQGPQFIFQYYEEEERQRGNFPDRFSGHQFPNYSSELNVNALLLGDSALYLCASSLDRMANGYTFGSGTRLTVV.

The chain carries TRBV5-1 and TRBJ2-1, with 10 bases fitting TRBD1. This CDR3 is built from 15 residues. V was pared by 2 bases and J by 3 bases, with 2 bases of the junction left unmatched. Germline assignment: CDR1 SGHRS and CDR2 YFSETQ. Here the CDR3 reads CASSLGTGVYNEQFF. In nucleotides, the CDR3 is TGCGCCAGCAGCTTAGGGACAGGGGTCTACAATGAGCAGTTCTTC.

The chain combines TRBV7-2 with TRBJ2-3; the D is unclear. Germline V gene data show CDR1 as SGHTA and CDR2 as FQGNSA. Between the trimmed V and J ends, which lost 5 bases and 4 bases, there was a span of 7 bases. This CDR3 spans 12 amino acids. CDR3 protein: CASSPDSDTQYF. The CDR3 DNA is TGTGCCAGCAGCCCAGACTCAGATACGCAGTATTTT.

The chain links TRBV27 to TRBJ2-2; D is uncertain. Trimming removed 6 bases from V and 3 bases from J, with 11 bases in between. The CDR3 sequence is 14 residues long. Germline CDR1 and CDR2: MNHEY and SMNVEV (reference sequence). The CDR3 protein is CASSVTRYTGELFF. For the CDR3, the DNA is TGTGCCAGCAGCGTAACCCGGTACACCGGGGAGCTGTTTTTT.

The chain joins TRBV27 to TRBJ2-7, with TRBD1 matching 10 bases. V lost 5 bases to trimming and J lost 6 bases; unmatched junction nucleotides: 4. Germline lookup yields CDR1 MNHEY and CDR2 SMNVEV (reference sequence). The CDR3 totals 13 residues. The DNA of the CDR3 is TGTGCCAGCAGTAGCGACAGGGGGCGCGAGCAGTACTTC. Its protein product is CASSSDRGREQYF.

V usage is TRBV29-1 and J usage is TRBJ2-7, with D maybe TRBD1 (6 bases). This CDR3 is built from 12 residues. Looked up from germline, CDR1 is SQVTM and CDR2 is ANQGSEA. V lost 7 bases and J lost 4, with 14 bases in between. The CDR3 is CSGGTDRYEQYF. The CDR3 DNA is TGCAGCGGGGGGACCGACAGGTACGAGCAGTACTTC.

The chain employs TRBV5-8 and TRBJ2-7; the D gene is possibly TRBD1 (6 bases). CDR3 length: 13 amino acids. Germline CDR1 reads SGHTS; CDR2 reads YDEGEE. Trimming removed 1 base at V and 5 bases at J, with 10 bases between. The CDR3 DNA reads TGTGCCAGCAGCTTGCAGGGGTTAAACGAGCAGTACTTC. Translating gives CASSLQGLNEQYF.

This clone appeared a single time. This chain links TRBV12-5 with TRBJ2-5; D possibly corresponds to TRBD2 (6 bases). Germline V gives CDR1 LGHNT, CDR2 FRNRAP. CDR3 length equals 15 residues. V was clipped by 1 base and J by 4 bases, with 13 bases between them. CDR3: CASGLGRGGGETQYF. For the CDR3, the DNA is TGTGCTAGTGGTTTGGGGAGGGGAGGTGGAGAGACCCAGTACTTC. Full variable domain (rest looked up from reference TRBV12-5 and TRBJ2-5): DARVTQTPRHKVTEMGQEVTMRCQPILGHNTVFWYRQTMMQGLELLAYFRNRAPLDDSGMPKDRFSAEMPDATLATLKIQPSEPRDSAVYFCASGLGRGGGETQYFGPGTRLLVL.

The DNA of the CDR3 is TGTGCCAGCAGCTCCCCGACTACTGAAGCTTTCTTT. This codes for CASSSPTTEAFF. The V and J genes are TRBV5-4 and TRBJ1-1, with D uncertain. The CDR3 is 12 amino acids. The germline V gene has CDR1 SGHNT and CDR2 YYREEE (reference sequence). V dropped 3 bases and J dropped 5 bases, with 8 bases sitting between them.

V gene TRBV4-1 combines with J gene TRBJ2-5; TRBD2 might be the D (6 bases). CDR3 length: 14 amino acids. The germline V gene encodes CDR1 MGHRA and CDR2 YSYEKL. V was shortened by 0 bases and J by 3 bases, with 8 bases between the two germline ends. The DNA of the CDR3 is TGCGCCAGCAGCCAAGAATCGGGAGAAGAGACCCAGTACTTC. Its translation: CASSQESGEETQYF.

J is TRBJ2-1 and V is TRBV6-6, with 10 bases lining up with TRBD1. The CDR3 is made up of 14 amino acids. Germline V CDR1 and CDR2: MNHNY, SVGAGI (reference sequence). V was pared by 5 bases and J by 9 bases, with 7 bases of the junction left unmatched. The CDR3 sequence: CASSPGTGVREQFF. The CDR3 coding sequence is TGTGCCAGCAGTCCCGGGACAGGGGTTCGTGAGCAGTTCTTC.

The chain has TRBV4-1 and TRBJ1-1; TRBD1 agrees at 12 bases. This CDR3 contains 17 residues. The V gene's germline CDR1 is MGHRA and CDR2 YSYEKL. J lost 11 bases, V lost 1 base, and 14 bases had no gene match. Written as DNA, the CDR3 is TGCGCCAGCAGCCAAGGTGCCCGGGACAGGGGGCGCGTTGTGGCTTTCTTT. Translated, it gives CASSQGARDRGRVVAFF.

This clone was detected a few times. V and J are TRBV2 and TRBJ2-6; no definite D call. Germline V gene data show CDR1 as SNHLY and CDR2 as FYNNEI. This CDR3 spans 15 amino acids. V lost 5 bases and J lost 1, with 9 bases in between. The CDR3, as DNA: TGTGCCAGCAGTCTACCCCAATCTGGGGCCAACGTCCTGACTTTC. This codes for CASSLPQSGANVLTF.

The V and J genes are TRBV19 and TRBJ2-3; the D gene is possibly TRBD1 (5 bases). Trimming stripped 3 bases from V and 7 bases from J, with 14 bases between. Germline V gene sequence: CDR1 LNHDA, CDR2 SQIVND (reference sequence). The CDR3 runs to 14 residues. The CDR3 coding sequence is TGTGCCAGTAGTATCCCCCACCCAGGGAATACGCAGTATTTT. Translated, it gives CASSIPHPGNTQYF.